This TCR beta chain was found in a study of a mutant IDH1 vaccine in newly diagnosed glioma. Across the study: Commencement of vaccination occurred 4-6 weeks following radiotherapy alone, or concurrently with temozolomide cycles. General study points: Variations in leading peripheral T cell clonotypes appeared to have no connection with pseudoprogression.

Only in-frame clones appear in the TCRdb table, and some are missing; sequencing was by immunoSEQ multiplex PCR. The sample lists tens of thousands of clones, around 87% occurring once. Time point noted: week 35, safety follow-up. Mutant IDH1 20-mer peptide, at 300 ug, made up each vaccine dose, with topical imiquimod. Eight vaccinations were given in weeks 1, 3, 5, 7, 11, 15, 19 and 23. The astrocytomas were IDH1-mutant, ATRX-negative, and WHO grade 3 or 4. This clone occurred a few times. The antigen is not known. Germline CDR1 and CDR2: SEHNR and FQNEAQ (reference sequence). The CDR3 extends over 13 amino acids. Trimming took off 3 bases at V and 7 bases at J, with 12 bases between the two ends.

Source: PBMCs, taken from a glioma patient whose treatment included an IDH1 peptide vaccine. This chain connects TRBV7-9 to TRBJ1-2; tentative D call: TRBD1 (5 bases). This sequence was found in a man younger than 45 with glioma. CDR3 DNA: TGTGCCAGCAGCTTTGGTTCAGGGAGTGGCTACACCTTC. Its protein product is CASSFGSGSGYTF.